A selection of T cell receptor beta chains follows, all from one sample in a study of T cell responses to AZD1222 COVID-19 vaccine. Clones were read by immunoSEQ multiplex PCR, and TCRdb kept only the in-frame ones, dropping some. Seen here are about 97,000 clones, less than 90% observed once, and the top ten hold 15% to 20%. The sample was peripheral blood, taken on day 0 of AZD1222 vaccination. The receptors were gathered from an adult in good health. The CDR3 runs from the conserved cysteine through the conserved F or W. A D gene is named only where the DNA matches it firmly. The size field is filled for only some rows; it gives once, few, many or a size class.

D	V	J	size	CDR3	DNA
-	TRBV18	TRBJ2-2	-	CASSLTSSSGELFF	TGTGCCAGCTCACTGACTAGTTCATCCGGGGAGCTGTTTTTT
-	TRBV30	TRBJ2-2	-	CAWSVQSVRELFF	TGTGCCTGGAGTGTACAGTCTGTAAGGGAGCTGTTTTTT
-	TRBV6-5	TRBJ2-7	-	CASPVEGTGSYEQYF	TGTGCCAGCCCCGTAGAGGGGACGGGCTCCTACGAGCAGTACTTC
-	TRBV2	TRBJ2-1	few	CASSGGGGPDEQFF	TGTGCCAGCAGTGGGGGCGGCGGGCCCGATGAGCAGTTCTTC
-	TRBV6-5	TRBJ1-2	-	CASSYKGFGYTF	TGTGCCAGCAGTTACAAAGGTTTTGGCTACACCTTC
-	TRBV14	TRBJ2-7	-	CASSASEMIYEQYF	TGTGCCAGCAGCGCGTCGGAAATGATCTACGAGCAGTACTTC
TRBD1	TRBV2	TRBJ2-5	once	CATPSGTEETQYF	TGTGCCACTCCGTCTGGGACAGAAGAGACCCAGTACTTC
-	TRBV11-2	TRBJ1-3	few	CASSFHGSGNTIYF	TGTGCCAGCAGCTTTCACGGCTCTGGAAACACCATATATTTT
TRBD1	TRBV30	TRBJ1-6	-	CAWSRGQDNSPLHF	TGTGCCTGGAGTAGGGGACAGGATAATTCACCCCTCCACTTT
-	TRBV27	TRBJ2-3	few	CASSLGGRSTDTQYF	TGTGCCAGCAGTTTAGGGGGAAGGAGCACAGATACGCAGTATTTT
TRBD1	TRBV15	TRBJ1-2	-	CATSREGQGSYGYTF	TGTGCCACCAGCAGAGAGGGACAGGGATCCTATGGCTACACCTTC
-	TRBV19	TRBJ2-7	-	CASSMGPSVPYEQYF	TGTGCCAGTAGTATGGGACCGAGCGTCCCCTACGAGCAGTACTTC
-	TRBV19	TRBJ1-4	-	CASSIGAALFF	TGTGCCAGTAGTATAGGAGCAGCGCTGTTTTTT
TRBD2	TRBV6-5	TRBJ2-7	-	CASNLAGREQYF	TGTGCCAGCAACCTAGCGGGGAGGGAGCAGTACTTC
-	TRBV29-1	TRBJ1-1	-	CSVEFQETKKAFF	TGCAGCGTTGAATTCCAGGAAACTAAAAAAGCTTTCTTT
TRBD2	TRBV19	TRBJ2-1	-	CASSTGLAGGRYEQFF	TGTGCCAGTAGTACGGGACTAGCGGGAGGGAGGTATGAGCAGTTCTTC
TRBD1	TRBV19	TRBJ2-7	-	CASSIRTGGAYEQYF	TGTGCCAGTAGTATTCGGACAGGTGGAGCTTACGAGCAGTACTTC
-	TRBV5-1	TRBJ2-7	-	CASSLVPDSYEQYF	TGCGCCAGCAGCTTGGTCCCCGATTCCTACGAGCAGTACTTC
-	TRBV5-1	TRBJ1-3	-	CASSPDIGNTIYF	TGCGCCAGCAGCCCGGACATTGGAAACACCATATATTTT
-	TRBV2	TRBJ2-1	-	CARTGFEGEQFF	TGTGCCAGGACCGGGTTCGAGGGTGAGCAGTTCTTC
-	TRBV27	TRBJ2-1	-	CASSLFSGVSSYNEQFF	TGTGCCAGCAGTTTATTCTCCGGGGTGAGCTCCTACAATGAGCAGTTCTTC
-	TRBV30	TRBJ1-1	-	CAFWQAGWDTEAFF	TGTGCCTTTTGGCAAGCCGGTTGGGACACTGAAGCTTTCTTT
TRBD1	TRBV14	TRBJ1-1	-	CASSRDRGGGTEAFF	TGTGCCAGCAGCCGGGACAGGGGAGGAGGTACTGAAGCTTTCTTT
TRBD1	TRBV5-1	TRBJ1-1	-	CASSRTGGAVTEAFF	TGCGCCAGCAGTCGGACAGGGGGCGCGGTTACTGAAGCTTTCTTT
-	TRBV7-8	TRBJ2-2	-	CASSLDGGPNTGELFF	TGTGCCAGCAGCTTAGATGGGGGGCCGAACACCGGGGAGCTGTTTTTT
TRBD1	TRBV9	TRBJ2-1	-	CASSVTGQGAYNEQFF	TGTGCCAGCAGCGTCACGGGACAGGGGGCCTACAATGAGCAGTTCTTC
-	TRBV7-6	TRBJ1-1	-	CASSRIGGQMNTEAFF	TGTGCCAGCAGCAGAATAGGCGGACAGATGAACACTGAAGCTTTCTTT
-	TRBV30	TRBJ2-2	-	CAWNPGVDTGELFF	TGTGCCTGGAATCCGGGAGTGGACACCGGGGAGCTGTTTTTT
-	TRBV28	TRBJ2-5	-	CASSRLTQYF	TGTGCCAGCAGTAGGTTGACCCAGTACTTC
-	TRBV28	TRBJ2-3	once	CASSYPLTAESRDTQYF	TGTGCCAGCAGTTACCCCCTTACCGCGGAGAGTAGAGATACGCAGTATTTT
TRBD2	TRBV4-2	TRBJ2-3	-	CASSQGYGAGGFTDTQYF	TGTGCCAGCAGCCAAGGGTACGGGGCGGGAGGTTTCACAGATACGCAGTATTTT
TRBD1	TRBV11-1	TRBJ2-7	-	CASGGQGRIYEQYF	TGTGCCAGCGGGGGACAGGGGAGAATCTACGAGCAGTACTTC
-	TRBV30	TRBJ1-1	-	CAWSVGTAEAFF	TGTGCCTGGAGTGTAGGGACGGCTGAAGCTTTCTTT
-	TRBV7-9	TRBJ1-6	once	CASSFQDSSNSPLHF	TGTGCCAGCAGCTTCCAAGACAGCTCCAATTCACCCCTCCACTTT
TRBD1	TRBV5-4	TRBJ1-1	-	CASSLRTGQGAVGTEAFF	TGTGCCAGCAGCTTGCGGACGGGACAGGGGGCGGTGGGCACTGAAGCTTTCTTT
-	TRBV7-2	TRBJ1-5	-	CASSSSVSNQPQHF	TGTGCCAGCAGCTCCTCAGTTAGCAATCAGCCCCAGCATTTT
TRBD2	TRBV5-1	TRBJ2-2	-	CASSLSLAGNTGELFF	TGCGCCAGCAGCTTGTCACTAGCGGGGAACACCGGGGAGCTGTTTTTT
-	TRBV5-8	TRBJ1-2	few	CASSLAPGASYTF	TGTGCCAGCAGCTTGGCCCCAGGGGCAAGCTACACCTTC
TRBD1	TRBV6-5	TRBJ1-1	few	CASSSTGGTEAFF	TGTGCCAGCAGTTCTACAGGGGGCACTGAAGCTTTCTTT
TRBD1	TRBV27	TRBJ1-1	-	CASSAGPRGRSTEAFF	TGTGCCAGCAGTGCCGGGCCCAGGGGGAGGAGCACTGAAGCTTTCTTT
TRBD2	TRBV6-2/TRBV6-3	TRBJ2-1	-	CASSAELAGGLSVYNEQFF	TGTGCCAGCAGTGCCGAACTAGCGGGAGGGCTCAGTGTCTACAATGAGCAGTTCTTC